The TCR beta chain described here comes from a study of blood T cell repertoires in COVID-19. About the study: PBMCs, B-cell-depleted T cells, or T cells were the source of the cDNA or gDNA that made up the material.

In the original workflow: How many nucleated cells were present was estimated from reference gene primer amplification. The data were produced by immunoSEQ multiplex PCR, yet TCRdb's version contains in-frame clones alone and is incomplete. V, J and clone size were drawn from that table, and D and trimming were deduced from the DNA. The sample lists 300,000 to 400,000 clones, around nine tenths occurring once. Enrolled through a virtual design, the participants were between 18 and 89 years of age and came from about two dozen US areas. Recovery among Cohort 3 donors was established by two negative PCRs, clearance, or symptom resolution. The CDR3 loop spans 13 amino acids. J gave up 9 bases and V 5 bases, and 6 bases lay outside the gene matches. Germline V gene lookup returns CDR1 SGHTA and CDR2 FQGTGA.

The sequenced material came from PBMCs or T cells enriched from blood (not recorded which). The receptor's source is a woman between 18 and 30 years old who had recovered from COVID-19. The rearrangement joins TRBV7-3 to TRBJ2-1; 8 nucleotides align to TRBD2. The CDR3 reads CASSPGGAGEQFF. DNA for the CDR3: TGTGCCAGCAGCCCCGGGGGGGCCGGTGAGCAGTTCTTC. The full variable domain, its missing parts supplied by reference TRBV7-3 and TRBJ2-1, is GAGVSQTPSNKVTEKGKYVELRCDPISGHTALYWYRQSLGQGPEFLIYFQGTGAADDSGLPNDRFFAVRPEGSVSTLKIQRTERGDSAVYLCASSPGGAGEQFFGPGTRLTVL.